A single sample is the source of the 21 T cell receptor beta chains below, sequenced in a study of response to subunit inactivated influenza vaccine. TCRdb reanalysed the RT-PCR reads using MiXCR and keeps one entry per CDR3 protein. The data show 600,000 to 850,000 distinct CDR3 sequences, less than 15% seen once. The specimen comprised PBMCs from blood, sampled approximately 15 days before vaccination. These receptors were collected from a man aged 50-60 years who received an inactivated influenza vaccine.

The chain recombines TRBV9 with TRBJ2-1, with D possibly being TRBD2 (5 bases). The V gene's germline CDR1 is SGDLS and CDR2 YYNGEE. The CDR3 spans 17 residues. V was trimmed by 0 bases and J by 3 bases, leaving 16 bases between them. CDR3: CASSVGGGLHLYNEQFF. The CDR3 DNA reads TGTGCCAGCAGCGTAGGAGGAGGTCTTCACCTCTACAATGAGCAGTTCTTC.

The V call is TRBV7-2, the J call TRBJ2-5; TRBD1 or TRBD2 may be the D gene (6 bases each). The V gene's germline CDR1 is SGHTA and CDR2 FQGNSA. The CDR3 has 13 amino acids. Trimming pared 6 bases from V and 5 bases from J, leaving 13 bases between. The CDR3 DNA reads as TGTGCCAGCAGGGTGGGGGGCCGGGAGACCCAGTACTTC. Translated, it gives CASRVGGRETQYF.

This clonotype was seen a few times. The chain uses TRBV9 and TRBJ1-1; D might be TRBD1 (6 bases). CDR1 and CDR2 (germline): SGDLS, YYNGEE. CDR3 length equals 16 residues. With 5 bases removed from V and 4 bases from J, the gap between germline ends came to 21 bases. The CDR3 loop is CASRRGEGKEATEAFF. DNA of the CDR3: TGTGCCAGCAGGAGGGGGGAGGGCAAGGAAGCCACTGAAGCTTTCTTT.

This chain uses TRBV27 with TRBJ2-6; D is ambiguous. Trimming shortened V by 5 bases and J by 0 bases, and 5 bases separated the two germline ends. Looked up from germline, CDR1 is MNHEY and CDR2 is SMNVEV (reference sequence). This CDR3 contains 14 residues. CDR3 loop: CASSAYSGANVLTF. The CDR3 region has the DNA TGTGCCAGCAGTGCCTACTCTGGGGCCAACGTCCTGACTTTC. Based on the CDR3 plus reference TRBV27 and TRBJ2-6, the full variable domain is EAQVTQNPRYLITVTGKKLTVTCSQNMNHEYMSWYRQDPGLGLRQIYYSMNVEVTDKGDVPEGYKVSRKEKRNFPLILESPSPNQTSLYFCASSAYSGANVLTFGAGSRLTVL.

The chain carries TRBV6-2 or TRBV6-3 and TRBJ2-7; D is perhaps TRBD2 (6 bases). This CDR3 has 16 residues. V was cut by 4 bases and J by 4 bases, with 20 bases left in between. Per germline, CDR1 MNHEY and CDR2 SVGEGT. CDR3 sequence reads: CASSSPSLRDGYEQYF. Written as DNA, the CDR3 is TGTGCCAGCAGTTCCCCCAGTTTGCGGGATGGTTACGAGCAGTACTTC.

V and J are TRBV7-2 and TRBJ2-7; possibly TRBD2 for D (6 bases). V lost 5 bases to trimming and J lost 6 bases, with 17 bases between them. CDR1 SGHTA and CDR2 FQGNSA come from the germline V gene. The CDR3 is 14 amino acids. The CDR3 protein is CASSPWTTPPEQYF. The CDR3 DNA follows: TGTGCCAGCAGCCCCTGGACTACCCCCCCCGAGCAGTACTTC.

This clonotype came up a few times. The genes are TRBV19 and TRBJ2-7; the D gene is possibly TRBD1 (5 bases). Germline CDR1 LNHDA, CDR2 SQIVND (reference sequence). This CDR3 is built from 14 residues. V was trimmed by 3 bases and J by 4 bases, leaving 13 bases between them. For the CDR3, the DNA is TGTGCCAGTAGTATTCAGGGCGCCAATTACGAGCAGTACTTC. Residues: CASSIQGANYEQYF.

CDR3 protein: CASSYMGTETQYF. DNA of the CDR3: TGTGCCAGCAGTTACATGGGGACAGAGACCCAGTACTTC. V usage is TRBV6-5 and J usage is TRBJ2-5; D possibly uses TRBD1 or TRBD2 (5 bases each). The V and J ends lost 2 bases and 4 bases respectively, with 8 bases between them. The CDR3 length is 13 residues. CDR1 MNHEY and CDR2 SVGAGI come from the germline V gene.

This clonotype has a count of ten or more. The CDR3 DNA sequence: TGCGCCAGCAGCTTGGGTCAGGGGTACACCGGGGAGCTGTTTTTT. Its protein is CASSLGQGYTGELFF. This sequence joins TRBV5-1 and TRBJ2-2; TRBD1 might be the D (6 bases). The CDR3 length is 15 residues. Per the germline V gene, CDR1 is SGHRS and CDR2 is YFSETQ. V was pared by 0 bases and J by 3 bases, with 9 bases between.

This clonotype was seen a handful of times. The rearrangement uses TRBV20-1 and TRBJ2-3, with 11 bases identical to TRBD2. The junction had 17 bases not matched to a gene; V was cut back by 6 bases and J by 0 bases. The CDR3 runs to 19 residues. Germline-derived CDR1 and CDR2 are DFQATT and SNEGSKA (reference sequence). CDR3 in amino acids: CSAAPEIAGGLRSTDTQYF. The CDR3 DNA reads TGCAGTGCAGCACCCGAGATAGCGGGGGGGTTAAGAAGCACAGATACGCAGTATTTT.

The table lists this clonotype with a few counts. CDR3 nucleotide sequence: TGCAGTGCTAGAGTGGTGGGGGTTTCCTACGAGCAGTACTTC. It yields the protein CSARVVGVSYEQYF. V and J are TRBV20-1 and TRBJ2-7; possibly TRBD1 or TRBD2 for D (5 bases each). V lost 1 base, J lost 1 base, and 11 bases lay in between. Germline V lookup: CDR1 DFQATT, CDR2 SNEGSKA (reference sequence). The CDR3 length is 14 residues.

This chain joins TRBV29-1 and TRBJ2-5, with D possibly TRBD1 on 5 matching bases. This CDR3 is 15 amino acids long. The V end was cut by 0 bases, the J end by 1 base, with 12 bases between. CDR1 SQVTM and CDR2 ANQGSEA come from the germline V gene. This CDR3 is CSVEEWPGPQETQYF. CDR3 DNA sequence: TGCAGCGTTGAAGAATGGCCAGGGCCCCAAGAGACCCAGTACTTC.

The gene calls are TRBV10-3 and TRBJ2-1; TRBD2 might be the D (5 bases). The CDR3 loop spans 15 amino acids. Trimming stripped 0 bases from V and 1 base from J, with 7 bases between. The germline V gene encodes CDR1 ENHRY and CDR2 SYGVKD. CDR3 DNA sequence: TGTGCCATCAGTGAGTCGAGGGCTTCCTACAATGAGCAGTTCTTC. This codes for CAISESRASYNEQFF.

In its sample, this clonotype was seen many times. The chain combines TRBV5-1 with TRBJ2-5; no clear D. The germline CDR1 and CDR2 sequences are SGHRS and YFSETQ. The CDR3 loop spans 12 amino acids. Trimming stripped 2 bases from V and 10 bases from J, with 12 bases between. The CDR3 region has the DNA TGCGCCAGCAGCTTACCCTCTGTGGGCCAGTACTTC. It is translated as CASSLPSVGQYF.

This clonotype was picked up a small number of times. The CDR3 protein is CSASPGLRETQYF. The CDR3 DNA follows: TGCAGTGCTAGCCCCGGACTCAGAGAGACCCAGTACTTC. The chain recombines TRBV20-1 with TRBJ2-5, with D possibly matching TRBD2 (5 bases). Germline V CDR1 and CDR2: DFQATT, SNEGSKA (reference sequence). V was trimmed by 3 bases and J by 4 bases, leaving 12 bases between them. The CDR3 runs to 13 residues.

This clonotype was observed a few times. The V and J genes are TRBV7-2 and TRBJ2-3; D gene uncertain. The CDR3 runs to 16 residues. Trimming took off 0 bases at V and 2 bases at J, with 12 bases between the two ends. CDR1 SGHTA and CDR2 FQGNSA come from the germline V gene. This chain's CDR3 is CASSLAAGQTTDTQYF. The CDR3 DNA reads TGTGCCAGCAGCTTAGCGGCCGGGCAGACCACAGATACGCAGTATTTT.

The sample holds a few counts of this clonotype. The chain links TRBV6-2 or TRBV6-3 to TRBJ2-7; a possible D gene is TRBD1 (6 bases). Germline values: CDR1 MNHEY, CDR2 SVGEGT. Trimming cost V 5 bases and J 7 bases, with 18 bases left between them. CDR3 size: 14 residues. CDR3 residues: CASSQYRVRVEQYF. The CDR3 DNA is TGTGCCAGCAGTCAGTACAGGGTACGGGTGGAGCAGTACTTC.

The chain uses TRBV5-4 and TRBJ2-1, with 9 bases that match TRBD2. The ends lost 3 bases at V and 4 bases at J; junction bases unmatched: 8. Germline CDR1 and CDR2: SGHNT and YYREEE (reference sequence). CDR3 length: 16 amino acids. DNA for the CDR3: TGTGCCAGCAGCTGGAAAAGCGGGGGGCGGTACAATGAGCAGTTCTTC. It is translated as CASSWKSGGRYNEQFF.

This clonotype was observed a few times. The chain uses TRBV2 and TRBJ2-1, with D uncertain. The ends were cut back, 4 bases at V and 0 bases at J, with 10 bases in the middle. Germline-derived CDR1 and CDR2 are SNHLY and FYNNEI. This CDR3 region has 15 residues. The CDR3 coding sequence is TGTGCCAGCAGTGTAGTAGTTGGCTCCTACAATGAGCAGTTCTTC. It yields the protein CASSVVVGSYNEQFF.

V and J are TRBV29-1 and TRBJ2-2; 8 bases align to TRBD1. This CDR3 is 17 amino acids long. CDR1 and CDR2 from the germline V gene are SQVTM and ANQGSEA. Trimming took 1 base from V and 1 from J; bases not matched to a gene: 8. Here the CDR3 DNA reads TGCAGCGTTGAAGGCTTAACCGGGACAGGGAACACCGGGGAGCTGTTTTTT. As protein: CSVEGLTGTGNTGELFF.

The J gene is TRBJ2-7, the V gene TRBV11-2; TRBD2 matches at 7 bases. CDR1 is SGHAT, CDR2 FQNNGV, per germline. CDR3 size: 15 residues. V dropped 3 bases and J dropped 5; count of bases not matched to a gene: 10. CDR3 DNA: TGTGCCAGCAGCTTCATCGGACTAGTTAAGCACGAGCAGTACTTC. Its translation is CASSFIGLVKHEQYF.